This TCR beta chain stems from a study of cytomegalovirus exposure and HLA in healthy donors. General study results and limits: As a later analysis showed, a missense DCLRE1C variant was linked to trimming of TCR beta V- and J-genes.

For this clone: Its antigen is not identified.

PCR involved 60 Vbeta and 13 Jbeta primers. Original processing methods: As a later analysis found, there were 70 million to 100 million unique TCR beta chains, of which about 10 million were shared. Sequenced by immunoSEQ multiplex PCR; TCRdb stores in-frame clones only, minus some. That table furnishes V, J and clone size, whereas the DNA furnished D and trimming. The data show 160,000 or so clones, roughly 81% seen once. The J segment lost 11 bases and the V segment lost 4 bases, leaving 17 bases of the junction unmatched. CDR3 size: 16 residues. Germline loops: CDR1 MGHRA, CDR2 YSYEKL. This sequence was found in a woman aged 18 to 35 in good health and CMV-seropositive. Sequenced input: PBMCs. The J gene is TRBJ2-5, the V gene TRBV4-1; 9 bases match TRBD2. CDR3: CASSPDLAGYGMEQYF. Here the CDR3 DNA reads TGCGCCAGCAGCCCAGACCTAGCGGGGTACGGTATGGAGCAGTACTTC.